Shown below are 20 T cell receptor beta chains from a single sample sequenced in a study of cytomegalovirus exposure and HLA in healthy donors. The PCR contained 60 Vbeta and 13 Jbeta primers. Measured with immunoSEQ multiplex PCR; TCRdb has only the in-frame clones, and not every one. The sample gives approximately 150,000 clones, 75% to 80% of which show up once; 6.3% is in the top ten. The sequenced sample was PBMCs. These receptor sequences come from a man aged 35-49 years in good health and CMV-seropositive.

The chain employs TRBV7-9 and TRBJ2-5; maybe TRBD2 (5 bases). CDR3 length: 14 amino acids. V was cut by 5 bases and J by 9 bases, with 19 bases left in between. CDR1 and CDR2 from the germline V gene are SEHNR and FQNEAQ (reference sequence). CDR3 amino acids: CASSPVVQGGPQYF. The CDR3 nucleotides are TGTGCCAGCAGCCCAGTGGTCCAAGGCGGGCCCCAGTACTTC.

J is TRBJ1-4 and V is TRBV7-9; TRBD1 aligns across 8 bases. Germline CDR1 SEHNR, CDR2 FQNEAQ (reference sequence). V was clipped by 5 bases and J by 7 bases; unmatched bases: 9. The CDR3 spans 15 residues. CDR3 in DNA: TGTGCCAGCAGCCGGACGCAGGGGGCGGGTGAAAAACTGTTTTTT. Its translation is CASSRTQGAGEKLFF. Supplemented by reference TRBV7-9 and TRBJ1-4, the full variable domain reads DTGVSQNPRHKITKRGQNVTFRCDPISEHNRLYWYRQTLGQGPEFLTYFQNEAQLEKSRLLSDRFSAERPKGSFSTLEIQRTEQGDSAMYLCASSRTQGAGEKLFFGSGTQLSVL.

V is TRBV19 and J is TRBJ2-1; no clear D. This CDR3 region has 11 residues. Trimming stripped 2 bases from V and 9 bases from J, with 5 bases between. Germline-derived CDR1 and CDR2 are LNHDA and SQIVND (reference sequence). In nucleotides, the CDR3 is TGTGCCAGTAGTATAAACACTGAGCAGTTCTTC. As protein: CASSINTEQFF.

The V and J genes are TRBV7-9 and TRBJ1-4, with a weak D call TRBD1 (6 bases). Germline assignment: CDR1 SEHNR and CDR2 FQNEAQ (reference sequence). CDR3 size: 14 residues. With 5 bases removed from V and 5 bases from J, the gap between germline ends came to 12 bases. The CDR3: CASSQGQSNEKLFF. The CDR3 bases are TGTGCCAGCAGCCAAGGACAGTCGAATGAAAAACTGTTTTTT.

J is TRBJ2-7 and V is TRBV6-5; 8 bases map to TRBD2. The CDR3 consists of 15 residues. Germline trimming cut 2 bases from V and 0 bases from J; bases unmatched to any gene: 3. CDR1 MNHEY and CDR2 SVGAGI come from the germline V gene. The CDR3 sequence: CASSYPSGSSYEQYF. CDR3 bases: TGTGCCAGCAGTTACCCAAGCGGGAGCTCCTACGAGCAGTACTTC.

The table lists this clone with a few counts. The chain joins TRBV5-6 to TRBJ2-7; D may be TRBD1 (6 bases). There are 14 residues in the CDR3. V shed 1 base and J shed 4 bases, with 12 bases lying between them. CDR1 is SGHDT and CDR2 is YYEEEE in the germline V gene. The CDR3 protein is CASSLTGRGYEQYF. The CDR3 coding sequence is TGTGCCAGCAGCTTGACAGGCAGGGGTTACGAGCAGTACTTC.

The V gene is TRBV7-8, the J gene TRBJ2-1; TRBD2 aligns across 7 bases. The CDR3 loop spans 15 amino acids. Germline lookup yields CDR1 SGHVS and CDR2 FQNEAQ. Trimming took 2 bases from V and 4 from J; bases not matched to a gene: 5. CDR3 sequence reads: CASSLIAGEYNEQFF. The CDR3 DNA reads TGTGCCAGCAGCTTAATCGCGGGGGAGTACAATGAGCAGTTCTTC.

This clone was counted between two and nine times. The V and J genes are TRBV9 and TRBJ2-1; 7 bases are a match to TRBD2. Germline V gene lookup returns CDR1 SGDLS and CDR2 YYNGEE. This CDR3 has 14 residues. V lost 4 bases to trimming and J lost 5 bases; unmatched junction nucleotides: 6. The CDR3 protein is CASSRDYYHNEQFF. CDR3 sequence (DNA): TGTGCCAGCAGCAGGGACTATTATCACAATGAGCAGTTCTTC.

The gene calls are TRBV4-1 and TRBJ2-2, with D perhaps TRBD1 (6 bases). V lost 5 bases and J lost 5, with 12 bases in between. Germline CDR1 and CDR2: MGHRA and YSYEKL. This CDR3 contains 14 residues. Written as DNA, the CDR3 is TGCGCCAGCAGCATGGGGGCGGAGACCGGGGAGCTGTTTTTT. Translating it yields CASSMGAETGELFF.

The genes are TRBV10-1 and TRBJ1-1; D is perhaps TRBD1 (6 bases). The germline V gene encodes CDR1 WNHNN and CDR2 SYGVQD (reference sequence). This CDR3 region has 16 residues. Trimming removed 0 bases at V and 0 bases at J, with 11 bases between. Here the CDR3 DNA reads TGCGCCAGCAGTGAGTCGACTCAGGGGATGAACACTGAAGCTTTCTTT. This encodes CASSESTQGMNTEAFF.

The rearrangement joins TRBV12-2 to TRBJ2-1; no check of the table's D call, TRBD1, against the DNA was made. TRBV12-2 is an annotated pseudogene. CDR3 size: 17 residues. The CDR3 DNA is TGTGCAAGTCGCTTAGCGAAGGGGGACAGGGGAAGTAATGAGCAGTTCTTC. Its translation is CASRLAKGDRGSNEQFF.

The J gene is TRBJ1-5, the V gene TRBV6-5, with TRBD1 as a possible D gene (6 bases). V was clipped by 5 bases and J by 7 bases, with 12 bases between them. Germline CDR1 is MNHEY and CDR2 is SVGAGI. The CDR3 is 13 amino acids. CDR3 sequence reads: CASSREQGQPQHF. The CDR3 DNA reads TGTGCCAGCAGTAGAGAGCAGGGGCAGCCCCAGCATTTT.

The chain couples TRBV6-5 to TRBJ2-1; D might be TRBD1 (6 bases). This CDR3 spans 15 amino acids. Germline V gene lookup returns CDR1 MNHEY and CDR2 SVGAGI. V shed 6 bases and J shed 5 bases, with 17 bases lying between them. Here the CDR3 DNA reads TGTGCCAGCAGCCCTCAACAGGGTCTGAACAATGAGCAGTTCTTC. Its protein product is CASSPQQGLNNEQFF.

This chain's CDR3 is CASSGSYSNQPQHF. The CDR3 DNA sequence: TGTGCCAGCAGCGGGTCGTATAGCAATCAGCCCCAGCATTTT. The chain couples TRBV2 to TRBJ1-5; no clear D gene. Between the trimmed V and J ends, which lost 6 bases and 0 bases, there was a span of 9 bases. The CDR3 spans 14 residues. The germline V gene has CDR1 SNHLY and CDR2 FYNNEI.

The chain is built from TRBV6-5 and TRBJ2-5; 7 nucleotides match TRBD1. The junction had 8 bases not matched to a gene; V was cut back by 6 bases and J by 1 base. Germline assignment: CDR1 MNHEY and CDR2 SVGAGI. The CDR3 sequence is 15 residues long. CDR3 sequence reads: CASSRGRGIQETQYF. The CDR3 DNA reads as TGTGCCAGCAGCAGGGGCAGGGGGATCCAAGAGACCCAGTACTTC.

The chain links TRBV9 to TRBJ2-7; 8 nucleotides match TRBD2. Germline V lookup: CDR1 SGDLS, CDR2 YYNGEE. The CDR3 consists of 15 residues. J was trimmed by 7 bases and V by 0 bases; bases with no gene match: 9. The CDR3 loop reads CASSVGGGRPREQYF. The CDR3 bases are TGTGCCAGCAGCGTAGGTGGCGGGAGGCCGCGAGAGCAGTACTTC.

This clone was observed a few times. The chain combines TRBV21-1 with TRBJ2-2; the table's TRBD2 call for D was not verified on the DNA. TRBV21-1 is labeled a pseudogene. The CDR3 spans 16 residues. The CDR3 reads CASSKLRTPWLRELFF. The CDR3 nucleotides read TGTGCCAGCAGCAAATTGAGGACTCCCTGGCTCCGGGAGCTGTTTTTT.

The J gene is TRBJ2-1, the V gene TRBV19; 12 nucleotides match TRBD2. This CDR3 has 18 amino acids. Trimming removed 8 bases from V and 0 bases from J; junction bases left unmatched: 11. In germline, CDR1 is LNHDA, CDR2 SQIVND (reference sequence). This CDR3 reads CASSLGTSGGSSYNEQFF. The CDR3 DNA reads TGTGCCAGTTCCTTGGGCACTAGCGGGGGGAGCTCCTACAATGAGCAGTTCTTC.

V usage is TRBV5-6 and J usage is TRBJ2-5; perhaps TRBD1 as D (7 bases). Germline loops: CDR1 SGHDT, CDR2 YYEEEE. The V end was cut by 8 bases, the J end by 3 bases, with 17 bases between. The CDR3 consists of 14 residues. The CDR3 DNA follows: TGTGCCAGTTTCAGAACAGGGGAGGAAGAGACCCAGTACTTC. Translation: CASFRTGEEETQYF. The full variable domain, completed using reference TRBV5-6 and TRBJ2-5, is DAGVTQSPTHLIKTRGQQVTLRCSPKSGHDTVSWYQQALGQGPQFIFQYYEEEERQRGNFPDRFSGHQFPNYSSELNVNALLLGDSALYLCASFRTGEEETQYFGPGTRLLVL.

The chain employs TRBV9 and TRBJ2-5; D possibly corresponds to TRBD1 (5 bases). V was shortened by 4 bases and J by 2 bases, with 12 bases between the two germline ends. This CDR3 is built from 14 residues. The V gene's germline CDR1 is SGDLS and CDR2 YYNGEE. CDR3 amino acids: CASSLSGHQETQYF. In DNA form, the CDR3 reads TGTGCCAGCAGCCTTAGTGGACATCAAGAGACCCAGTACTTC.